These T cell receptor beta chains were read from a single sample in a study of CD8 T cells in ankylosing spondylitis. One entry per CDR3 protein results from TCRdb running MiXCR on the 5' RACE reads. In the table there are about 220,000 distinct CDR3 sequences, about 7.3% of which are singletons. What was sequenced was blood, either unsorted or a sorted T cell fraction (not recorded which). These TCRs come from a male donor with ankylosing spondylitis. Both conserved end residues are part of each CDR3. D genes are given only for firm matches. Size is stated for part of the rows, as once, few or many counts, or as a class when the clone is expanded.

clone_size: .
j_call: TRBJ1-2
d_call: .
v_call: TRBV9
cdr3_nt: TGTGCCAGCAGCGGAACCAACAGGAGAGGGTATGGCTACACCTTC
cdr3_aa: CASSGTNRRGYGYTF

clone_size: few
j_call: TRBJ2-7
d_call: TRBD1
v_call: TRBV7-8
cdr3_nt: TGTGCCAGCAGCTCCCCGGACAGGGCGGCTTGGGAGCAGTACTTC
cdr3_aa: CASSSPDRAAWEQYF

clone_size: many
j_call: TRBJ2-7
d_call: TRBD1
v_call: TRBV5-6
cdr3_nt: TGTGCCAGCAGCTTCCGGGACAGGGGAAGCTACGAGCAGTACTTC
cdr3_aa: CASSFRDRGSYEQYF

clone_size: many
j_call: TRBJ2-7
d_call: .
v_call: TRBV24-1
cdr3_nt: TGTGCTCTCTTGGGTAGTGCCTACGAGCAGTACTTC
cdr3_aa: CALLGSAYEQYF

clone_size: many
j_call: TRBJ2-3
d_call: TRBD2
v_call: TRBV12-3/TRBV12-4
cdr3_nt: TGTGCCAGCAGTTCCTTCACCGGGACTAGCGGGGCGGGGAGCCAGTATTTT
cdr3_aa: CASSSFTGTSGAGSQYF

clone_size: many
j_call: TRBJ2-7
d_call: .
v_call: TRBV7-3
cdr3_nt: TGTGCCAGCAGCTGGGACATAGCTTACGAGCAGTACTTC
cdr3_aa: CASSWDIAYEQYF

clone_size: many
j_call: TRBJ1-1
d_call: .
v_call: TRBV2
cdr3_nt: TGTGCCAGCAGTGAAGGGCAGGGGAACACTGAAGCTTTCTTT
cdr3_aa: CASSEGQGNTEAFF

clone_size: many
j_call: TRBJ2-5
d_call: .
v_call: TRBV7-9
cdr3_nt: TGTGCCAGCAGCTGGGGTGAGGAGACCCAGTACTTC
cdr3_aa: CASSWGEETQYF

clone_size: many
j_call: TRBJ1-1
d_call: TRBD1
v_call: TRBV12-3/TRBV12-4
cdr3_nt: TGTGCCAGCAGTTTGGGACAGGCCACTGAAGCTTTCTTT
cdr3_aa: CASSLGQATEAFF

clone_size: .
j_call: TRBJ1-6
d_call: .
v_call: TRBV28
cdr3_nt: TGTGCCAGCAGTTTGGGCCAGGGTAAGGCCCTCCACTTT
cdr3_aa: CASSLGQGKALHF

clone_size: many
j_call: TRBJ1-6
d_call: .
v_call: TRBV27
cdr3_nt: TGTGCCAGCAGCCAGGGCCGTTACTCCTCCTATAATTCACCCCTCCACTTT
cdr3_aa: CASSQGRYSSYNSPLHF

clone_size: few
j_call: TRBJ2-7
d_call: .
v_call: TRBV24-1
cdr3_nt: TGTGCCACCGGGGACCGGGACGAGCAGTACTTC
cdr3_aa: CATGDRDEQYF

clone_size: many
j_call: TRBJ2-7
d_call: .
v_call: TRBV5-1
cdr3_nt: TGCGCCAGCAGAACGGAGGCACACCCCTACGAGCAGTACTTC
cdr3_aa: CASRTEAHPYEQYF

clone_size: many
j_call: TRBJ1-1
d_call: .
v_call: TRBV20-1
cdr3_nt: TGCAGTGCTAGAGGACTAGGGGCTGAAGCTTTCTTT
cdr3_aa: CSARGLGAEAFF

clone_size: many
j_call: TRBJ1-2
d_call: TRBD1
v_call: TRBV29-1
cdr3_nt: TGCAGCGTTGAGGGTACAGGGGACATTCTCCAGGATGGCTACACCTTC
cdr3_aa: CSVEGTGDILQDGYTF

clone_size: .
j_call: TRBJ1-2
d_call: .
v_call: TRBV20-1
cdr3_nt: TGCAGTGCTAGGGACGGTTCTAACTATGGCTACACCTTC
cdr3_aa: CSARDGSNYGYTF

clone_size: .
j_call: TRBJ2-7
d_call: .
v_call: TRBV20-1
cdr3_nt: TGCAGTGCTGACCGACTAGTCGTATACGAGCAGTACTTC
cdr3_aa: CSADRLVVYEQYF

clone_size: .
j_call: TRBJ2-5
d_call: TRBD1
v_call: TRBV28
cdr3_nt: TGTGCCAGCAGTCCCAGACAGGGTTCTGCAGAGACCCAGTACTTC
cdr3_aa: CASSPRQGSAETQYF

clone_size: .
j_call: TRBJ2-2
d_call: .
v_call: TRBV30
cdr3_nt: TGTGCCTGGAGTGAGGGGTCAACCGGGGAGCTGTTTTTT
cdr3_aa: CAWSEGSTGELFF

clone_size: once
j_call: TRBJ2-1
d_call: .
v_call: TRBV27
cdr3_nt: TGTGCCAGCAGTTCCGGACAGGGACTAGTGAATGAGCAGTTCTTC
cdr3_aa: CASSSGQGLVNEQFF

clone_size: many
j_call: TRBJ2-5
d_call: TRBD2
v_call: TRBV7-8
cdr3_nt: TGTGCCAGCAGCCCGGGACTAGCGGGAGGGAGGGGGACCCAGTACTTC
cdr3_aa: CASSPGLAGGRGTQYF

clone_size: many
j_call: TRBJ2-7
d_call: TRBD1
v_call: TRBV4-2
cdr3_nt: TGTGCCAGCAGCCAGGGACAGGGGACCTACGAGCAGTACTTC
cdr3_aa: CASSQGQGTYEQYF

clone_size: many
j_call: TRBJ2-2
d_call: .
v_call: TRBV7-2
cdr3_nt: TGTGCCAGCAGCCTCCTGGCGAGGGAGCTGTTTTTT
cdr3_aa: CASSLLARELFF

clone_size: many
j_call: TRBJ2-1
d_call: .
v_call: TRBV5-1
cdr3_nt: TGCGCCAGCAGCTTACAGGGTGGGTCCTACAATGAGCAGTTCTTC
cdr3_aa: CASSLQGGSYNEQFF

clone_size: few
j_call: TRBJ2-5
d_call: .
v_call: TRBV5-1
cdr3_nt: TGCGCCAGCAGCTTGGATGGGCTGGGAGAGACCCAGTACTTC
cdr3_aa: CASSLDGLGETQYF

clone_size: many
j_call: TRBJ1-1
d_call: .
v_call: TRBV28
cdr3_nt: TGTGCCAGCAGTTTAAGTAGAAACACTGAAGCTTTCTTT
cdr3_aa: CASSLSRNTEAFF

clone_size: many
j_call: TRBJ2-1
d_call: .
v_call: TRBV4-3
cdr3_nt: TGCGCCAGCAGCCAAGGACGCGTCTACAATGAGCAGTTCTTC
cdr3_aa: CASSQGRVYNEQFF